The source of this TCR beta chain is a study of shared clonotypes between healthy human individuals. Measured with immunoSEQ multiplex PCR; TCRdb has only the in-frame clones, and not every one. The top ten clones hold about 0.059% of a sample with more than 500,000 clones, around 95% of them seen once. This CDR3 has 16 residues. CDR1 is LNHNV and CDR2 is YYDKDF in the germline V gene (reference sequence). The V gene end was trimmed by 4 bases and the J gene end by 3 bases; junction bases not matched to a gene: 11. Researchers partitioned CD4+ cells into CD45RA+ naive and CD45RA-negative memory subsets.

Source material: naive CD4+ T cells sorted from blood. Specified subset: CD45RA+ positively selected. The chain recombines TRBV15 with TRBJ2-7; 8 bases are a match to TRBD1. This receptor was identified in a woman aged 25 to 39 in good health. For the CDR3, the DNA is TGTGCCACCAGCAAGCCTTGGACAGGGCGGGTCTACGAGCAGTACTTC. This encodes CATSKPWTGRVYEQYF.